Given below is one T cell receptor beta chain in context. The data originate from a study of blood T cell repertoires in COVID-19. Study context: Sites across the United States, Italy and Spain contributed samples from acute and convalescent COVID-19. T cells, B-cell-depleted T cells, or PBMCs supplied cDNA or gDNA.

V was cut by 0 bases and J by 4 bases, with 3 bases left in between. Germline loops: CDR1 SEHNR, CDR2 FQNEAQ (reference sequence). The CDR3 sequence is 12 residues long. Authors' data handling: For nucleated cells, counts were estimated from reference gene primer amplification. The repertoire was sequenced with immunoSEQ multiplex PCR; TCRdb's copy has only in-frame clones and lacks some. V and J calls and clone size are as listed in that table; D and trimming were resolved from the DNA. The sample has under 250,000 clones, over 75% seen once. The Seattle site enrolled patients during active infection and followed them longitudinally.

This receptor was taken from a man in his forties or fifties with COVID-19, enrolled during active disease. The gene calls are TRBV7-9 and TRBJ1-2; no firm D call. Sequencing was done on a sample of peripheral blood. The CDR3 bases are TGTGCCAGCAGCTTAGCCAGCTATGGCTACACCTTC. It specifies CASSLASYGYTF.